This T cell receptor (beta chain) is from a study of blood T cell repertoires in COVID-19. Looking at the study overall: PBMCs, B-cell-depleted T cells, or T cells provided the cDNA or gDNA that made up the material.

This CDR3 is 13 amino acids long. The V end lost 4 bases, the J end lost 6 bases, and 12 bases lay between the germline ends. Germline V lookup: CDR1 MGHDK, CDR2 SYGVNS. Ages ranged from about 18 to 89 years, with residence in fewer than 25 US areas. Categorization into cohorts depended on clinical history that participants reported. How the authors handled the data: Estimation of nucleated cell counts was performed using reference gene primer amplification. Measured with immunoSEQ multiplex PCR; TCRdb has only the in-frame clones, and not every one. V, J and clone size are those of that table, while D and trimming were read from the DNA. This sample yields some 170,000 clones, of which roughly 84% are seen a single time; 1.2% belongs to the top ten.

The sequenced sample consisted of PBMCs or T cells enriched from blood (not recorded which). The source is a human donor with acute COVID-19. The donor label of this sample is uncertain. The chain recombines TRBV25-1 with TRBJ2-5; weak D call: TRBD1 (5 bases). DNA of the CDR3: TGTGCCAGCAGTGGGGGCCCAAAAAAGACCCAGTACTTC. Its protein product is CASSGGPKKTQYF. The full variable domain, with the rest looked up from reference TRBV25-1 and TRBJ2-5, is EADIYQTPRYLVIGTGKKITLECSQTMGHDKMYWYQQDPGMELHLIHYSYGVNSTEKGDLSSESTVSRIRTEHFPLTLESARPSHTSQYLCASSGGPKKTQYFGPGTRLLVL.